This T cell receptor (beta chain) was found in a study of shared clonotypes between healthy human individuals. Study-wide findings and caveats: Around 5.4% of naive CD4 clonotypes were common to a few donors. Naive subsets tended to show greater estimated richness than memory subsets.

Using immunoSEQ multiplex PCR, the repertoire was profiled, and TCRdb retains in-frame clones only, with some absent. This sample carries about 1,900,000 clones, about 95% of them seen once, and the ten largest clones take more than 0.9%. CD45RO-negative cells were positively selected for CCR7, leaving out terminally differentiated effector memory CD45RA+ cells. In regard to this clone: The antigen remains unidentified.

Trimming pared 3 bases from V and 0 bases from J, leaving 9 bases between. The germline gives CDR1 MDHEN, CDR2 SYDVKM. The CDR3 runs to 15 residues. The chain combines TRBV28 with TRBJ2-1; D ambiguous. The sequenced sample was naive CD8+ T cells sorted from blood. This receptor was identified in a man between 18 and 29 years old in good health. The CDR3 sequence: CASSFRHSSYNEQFF. The DNA of the CDR3 is TGTGCCAGCAGTTTTCGGCATAGCTCCTACAATGAGCAGTTCTTC. The variable domain in full, with the rest retrieved from reference TRBV28 and TRBJ2-1, is DVKVTQSSRYLVKRTGEKVFLECVQDMDHENMFWYRQDPGLGLRLIYFSYDVKMKEKGDIPEGYSVSREKKERFSLILESASTNQTSMYLCASSFRHSSYNEQFFGPGTRLTVL.